Below are 30 T cell receptor beta chains sequenced from a single sample in a study of regulatory T cells in long-lasting Graves disease. CDR3-region Arm-PCR and iRepertoire HTBI primers produced the TCR beta libraries. TCRdb called the multiplex PCR reads again in MiXCR, with one record for every CDR3 protein. The sample consists of 500,000 to 800,000 distinct CDR3 sequences, approximately 29% of them appearing once. Described time point: persistent/refractory GD, antithyroid drugs over 5 years with positive TRAb. RNA extracted from PBMCs served as the sequencing template. Sequencing was performed on peripheral blood mononuclear cells (PBMCs), taken when the disease was refractory, from a patient treated with antithyroid drugs. The receptor source for this set is a female donor with Graves disease.

This clonotype was observed at least ten times. The chain combines TRBV28 with TRBJ1-2; 8 positions match TRBD1. CDR3 length: 13 amino acids. V lost 10 bases to trimming and J lost 7 bases; unmatched junction nucleotides: 11. The V gene's germline CDR1 is MDHEN and CDR2 SYDVKM. In DNA, the CDR3 is TGTGCCACCCTAACATGGACAGGGTTTGGCTACACCTTC. This encodes CATLTWTGFGYTF.

The chain employs TRBV11-2 and TRBJ1-3; D possibly corresponds to TRBD1 (6 bases). In germline, CDR1 is SGHAT, CDR2 FQNNGV. CDR3 length equals 16 residues. Trimming stripped 5 bases from V and 2 bases from J, with 16 bases between. CDR3 DNA sequence: TGTGCCAGCAGCACCAGGCGCGGGACAACTGGAAACACCATATATTTT. Translation gives CASSTRRGTTGNTIYF. Variable domain in full (rest from reference TRBV11-2 and TRBJ1-3): EAGVAQSPRYKIIEKRQSVAFWCNPISGHATLYWYQQILGQGPKLLIQFQNNGVVDDSQLPKDRFSAERLKGVDSTLKIQPAKLEDSAVYLCASSTRRGTTGNTIYFGEGSWLTVV.

The table lists this clonotype with a few counts. The chain employs TRBV28 and TRBJ1-5; no reliable D call. The CDR3 loop spans 13 amino acids. Germline loops: CDR1 MDHEN, CDR2 SYDVKM. The ends were cut back, 8 bases at V and 0 bases at J, with 8 bases in the middle. CDR3 in amino acids: CASLDVSNQPQHF. The CDR3, as DNA: TGTGCCAGCTTAGACGTTAGCAATCAGCCCCAGCATTTT.

Ten or more counts support this clonotype. This CDR3 is CASSRAVSAEKLFF. The CDR3, as DNA: TGTGCCAGCAGTAGGGCAGTCTCTGCTGAAAAACTGTTTTTT. This chain uses TRBV28 with TRBJ1-4, with D unresolved. V lost 5 bases and J 7 bases, leaving 14 bases between the germline ends. Germline-derived CDR1 and CDR2 are MDHEN and SYDVKM. CDR3 length: 14 amino acids.

In its sample, this clonotype was seen a few times. The genes are TRBV29-1 and TRBJ2-7; 9 bases align to TRBD2. Looked up from germline, CDR1 is SQVTM and CDR2 is ANQGSEA. The CDR3 has 13 amino acids. Trimming took 3 bases from V and 3 from J; bases not matched to a gene: 3. In nucleotides, the CDR3 is TGCAGCGTTGAGACTAGCGGAAACTACGAGCAGTACTTC. This gives the protein CSVETSGNYEQYF.

The gene calls are TRBV3-1 and TRBJ2-5; a possible D gene is TRBD2 (7 bases). Germline values: CDR1 LGHDT, CDR2 YNNKEL (reference sequence). Trimming removed 0 bases from V and 1 base from J, with 12 bases in between. The CDR3 spans 16 residues. CDR3 amino acids: CASSQDGGGPQETQYF. The CDR3 DNA sequence: TGTGCCAGCAGCCAAGATGGGGGGGGGCCCCAAGAGACCCAGTACTTC.

The table lists this clonotype with many counts. V is TRBV6-1 and J is TRBJ2-2; 7 nucleotides align to TRBD1. Unmatched junction bases numbered 9, after V lost 5 bases and J lost 12 bases. Germline CDR1 reads MNHNS; CDR2 reads SASEGT. This CDR3 has 13 amino acids. The CDR3 region has the DNA TGTGCCAGCAGTCAATTTACAGGGGAGAAGCTGTTTTTT. This encodes CASSQFTGEKLFF.

This clonotype was observed at least ten times. The chain is built from TRBV28 and TRBJ2-2; 13 bases are shared with TRBD2. CDR3 length: 17 residues. Germline V gene data show CDR1 as MDHEN and CDR2 as SYDVKM. V was clipped by 3 bases and J by 4 bases; unmatched bases: 5. The CDR3: CASSFRLAGGGTGELFF. CDR3 coding DNA: TGTGCCAGCAGTTTCAGACTAGCGGGAGGAGGCACCGGGGAGCTGTTTTTT.

This clonotype has just one count. The genes are TRBV20-1 and TRBJ2-6; D possibly uses TRBD1 or TRBD2 (5 bases each). The CDR3 is made up of 17 amino acids. Germline lookup yields CDR1 DFQATT and CDR2 SNEGSKA (reference sequence). V was trimmed by 3 bases and J by 1 base, leaving 16 bases between them. The CDR3 spells CSARGEALSSGANVLTF. The DNA for the CDR3 is TGCAGTGCTAGGGGGGAAGCTTTAAGTTCTGGGGCCAACGTCCTGACTTTC.

This clonotype was detected only a few times. A junction boundary mismatches the germline segment, possibly from a read error. V is TRBV5-1 and J is TRBJ2-7; 10 positions match TRBD2. Germline CDR1 reads SGHRS; CDR2 reads YFSETQ. CDR3 length: 14 amino acids. The CDR3 protein is CASSLGLATYEQYF. The CDR3 bases are TGTGCCAGCAGCTTGGGACTAGCGACCTACGAGCAGTACTTC.

The chain links TRBV6-1 to TRBJ1-3; 8 bases are a match to TRBD1. CDR1 is MNHNS and CDR2 is SASEGT in the germline V gene. The CDR3 extends over 14 amino acids. The J segment lost 4 bases and the V segment lost 6 bases, leaving 5 bases of the junction unmatched. In nucleotides, the CDR3 is TGTGCCAGCAGCTCAGGGGGCGACGGAAACACCATATATTTT. Translation gives CASSSGGDGNTIYF.

At least ten counts were recorded for this clonotype. The rearrangement joins TRBV12-3 or TRBV12-4 to TRBJ1-6, with no clear D. There are 14 residues in the CDR3. The V end was cut by 6 bases, the J end by 9 bases, with 15 bases between. In DNA, the CDR3 is TGTGCCAGCAGCTCCCTAGCTTTTCGTTCACCCCTCCACTTT. Protein sequence: CASSSLAFRSPLHF.

This chain links TRBV29-1 with TRBJ1-2, with unresolved D. CDR1 is SQVTM and CDR2 is ANQGSEA in the germline V gene. V was cut by 0 bases and J by 2 bases, with 7 bases left in between. The CDR3 is made up of 13 amino acids. Here the CDR3 DNA reads TGCAGCGTTGAAGAGCGGCTGAACTATGGCTACACCTTC. It specifies CSVEERLNYGYTF. The full variable domain, in which reference TRBV29-1 and TRBJ1-2 provide the parts outside the CDR3, is SAVISQKPSRDICQRGTSLTIQCQVDSQVTMMFWYRQQPGQSLTLIATANQGSEATYESGFVIDKFPISRPNLTFSTLTVSNMSPEDSSIYLCSVEERLNYGYTFGSGTRLTVV.

This clonotype was observed a few times. This chain connects TRBV20-1 to TRBJ1-2; 10 bases agree with TRBD1. Losses at the gene ends were 6 bases for V and 8 bases for J; bases not matched to a gene: 15. Looked up from germline, CDR1 is DFQATT and CDR2 is SNEGSKA (reference sequence). The CDR3 is 15 amino acids. The CDR3 nucleotides are TGCAGTGCCAGTCGCTCAGGGACAGGGGCTGGAGGCTACACCTTC. Protein sequence: CSASRSGTGAGGYTF.

This clonotype was seen repeatedly, ten times or more. The chain is built from TRBV3-1 and TRBJ1-1; maybe TRBD1 (5 bases). The CDR3 consists of 14 residues. V shed 2 bases and J shed 1 base, with 8 bases lying between them. CDR1 is LGHDT, CDR2 YNNKEL, per germline (reference sequence). CDR3 nucleotide sequence: TGTGCCAGCAGCCAACCGGGACGGAACACTGAAGCTTTCTTT. Protein sequence: CASSQPGRNTEAFF.

The rearrangement joins TRBV5-1 to TRBJ1-1; the D gene is possibly TRBD1 (5 bases). Deletions cut 4 bases from V and 6 bases from J, with 19 bases between. There are 15 residues in the CDR3. Germline CDR1 is SGHRS and CDR2 is YFSETQ. CDR3 sequence (DNA): TGCGCCAGCAGCCCGACCTCGGGGCAGGGCGCTGAAGCTTTCTTT. Protein product: CASSPTSGQGAEAFF.

The sample holds a few counts of this clonotype. J is TRBJ1-1 and V is TRBV10-3, with 9 nucleotides matching TRBD1. The germline CDR1 and CDR2 sequences are ENHRY and SYGVKD. V shed 3 bases, J shed 11 bases, and the junction held 4 bases outside the gene matches. The CDR3 sequence is 12 residues long. In DNA, the CDR3 is TGTGCCATCAGTGACGGGACAGGGACGGCTTTCTTT. Its protein product is CAISDGTGTAFF.

The gene calls are TRBV30 and TRBJ1-2; D is unresolved. The germline CDR1 and CDR2 sequences are GTSNPN and SVGIG (reference sequence). V lost 1 base and J lost 3, with 9 bases in between. The CDR3 totals 13 residues. As DNA, the CDR3 is TGTGCCTGGAGTGGAGAGGGAGACTATGGCTACACCTTC. Translation gives CAWSGEGDYGYTF.

This clonotype was recorded at least ten times. The chain is built from TRBV12-3 or TRBV12-4 and TRBJ1-1; no reliable D call. Trimming left V 3 bases short and J 3 bases short, with 17 bases between. The CDR3 is 16 amino acids. The CDR3 loop reads CASSLDRTLGYTEAFF. Here the CDR3 DNA reads TGTGCCAGCAGTTTGGATAGGACGTTGGGGTACACTGAAGCTTTCTTT.

This chain uses TRBV11-2 with TRBJ2-2; possibly TRBD1 or TRBD2 for D (5 bases each). Germline values: CDR1 SGHAT, CDR2 FQNNGV. The CDR3 runs 14 residues. V lost 7 bases to trimming and J lost 2 bases, with 11 bases between them. CDR3 protein: CASKGRGNTGELFF. CDR3 coding DNA: TGTGCCAGCAAGGGACGGGGAAACACCGGGGAGCTGTTTTTT.

J is TRBJ1-1 and V is TRBV6-4, with a possible D match to TRBD1 (5 bases). This CDR3 spans 16 amino acids. The V end lost 0 bases, the J end lost 4 bases, and 15 bases lay between the germline ends. Per the germline V gene, CDR1 is MRHNA and CDR2 is SNTAGT. The CDR3 sequence is CASSDSPGGGSTEAFF. CDR3 coding DNA: TGTGCCAGCAGTGACTCGCCGGGGGGAGGGAGCACTGAAGCTTTCTTT.

The table lists this clonotype with a few counts. The chain uses TRBV2 and TRBJ2-7, with 7 bases that match TRBD2. The CDR3 runs 17 residues. The J segment lost 6 bases and the V segment lost 2 bases, leaving 16 bases of the junction unmatched. Germline V gene sequence: CDR1 SNHLY, CDR2 FYNNEI. CDR3: CASSEPPGAGVWGEQYF. For the CDR3, the DNA is TGTGCCAGCAGTGAACCCCCCGGGGCGGGGGTCTGGGGCGAGCAGTACTTC.

The chain carries TRBV5-4 and TRBJ2-5; a possible D gene is TRBD2 (6 bases). V lost 2 bases and J 2 bases, leaving 13 bases between the germline ends. This CDR3 is built from 15 residues. Germline V lookup: CDR1 SGHNT, CDR2 YYREEE (reference sequence). The CDR3 loop is CASSLAGLLQETQYF. CDR3 bases: TGTGCCAGCAGCTTAGCTGGACTACTACAAGAGACCCAGTACTTC.

This clonotype was recorded many times. The chain couples TRBV2 to TRBJ1-5; D unresolved. The V gene lost 6 bases and the J gene lost 0 bases, with 9 bases spanning the gap. This CDR3 has 14 amino acids. CDR1 SNHLY and CDR2 FYNNEI come from the germline V gene. CDR3 sequence reads: CASRSDHSNQPQHF. The CDR3 DNA sequence: TGTGCCAGCAGGTCTGACCATAGCAATCAGCCCCAGCATTTT. Using reference TRBV2 and TRBJ1-5 for the parts outside the CDR3, the full variable domain is EPEVTQTPSHQVTQMGQEVILRCVPISNHLYFYWYRQILGQKVEFLVSFYNNEISEKSEIFDDQFSVERPDGSNFTLKIRSTKLEDSAMYFCASRSDHSNQPQHFGDGTRLSIL.

Note on this clonotype: One end of the junction does not line up with germline, which may come from a read error. The chain has TRBV20-1 and TRBJ2-5; D possibly corresponds to TRBD1 (6 bases). Germline lookup yields CDR1 DFQATT and CDR2 SNEGSKA (reference sequence). The CDR3 is 15 amino acids. Here the CDR3 DNA reads TGCAGTGTTAGACGGGGAAGGGGGAGTTTAGAGACCCAGTACTTC. Its translation is CSVRRGRGSLETQYF.

The chain couples TRBV11-2 to TRBJ2-7; maybe TRBD2 (6 bases). The CDR3 is made up of 14 amino acids. With 6 bases removed from V and 5 bases from J, the gap between germline ends came to 17 bases. Germline CDR1 and CDR2: SGHAT and FQNNGV. DNA of the CDR3: TGTGCCAGCAGAGACTTGGGGGGAAGGAACGAGCAGTACTTC. It specifies CASRDLGGRNEQYF. The whole variable domain, remainder taken from reference TRBV11-2 and TRBJ2-7, is EAGVAQSPRYKIIEKRQSVAFWCNPISGHATLYWYQQILGQGPKLLIQFQNNGVVDDSQLPKDRFSAERLKGVDSTLKIQPAKLEDSAVYLCASRDLGGRNEQYFGPGTRLTVT.

A remark on this clonotype: At one boundary the junction diverges from the germline segment, which might be a read error. The chain links TRBV12-3 or TRBV12-4 to TRBJ1-4; the match to TRBD1 covers 9 bases. The CDR3 contains 16 residues. The CDR3 reads CASKYQPGQGNGKLFF. The CDR3, as DNA: TGTGCCAGCAAATACCAACCGGGACAGGGAAATGGAAAACTGTTTTTT.

This clonotype has more than one count but fewer than ten. This chain joins TRBV20-1 and TRBJ1-1, with 8 positions matching TRBD1. The germline V gene has CDR1 DFQATT and CDR2 SNEGSKA (reference sequence). With V trimmed by 6 bases and J by 5 bases, 8 bases remained unmatched. CDR3 length: 13 residues. The CDR3 spells CSAQTGGGTEAFF. For the CDR3, the DNA is TGCAGTGCGCAAACAGGGGGAGGAACTGAAGCTTTCTTT.

The chain recombines TRBV29-1 with TRBJ1-1, with unresolved D. The V end was cut by 3 bases, the J end by 1 base, with 9 bases between. Germline V gene lookup returns CDR1 SQVTM and CDR2 ANQGSEA. The CDR3 extends over 13 amino acids. The CDR3 bases are TGCAGCGTTGATGGCTATCCGAACACTGAAGCTTTCTTT. This codes for CSVDGYPNTEAFF.

The rearrangement uses TRBV5-1 and TRBJ2-5; D might be TRBD1 (6 bases). V lost 3 bases, J lost 4 bases, and 13 bases lay in between. The CDR3 runs 14 residues. In germline, CDR1 is SGHRS, CDR2 YFSETQ. In DNA, the CDR3 is TGCGCCAGCAGCTGGGCCCAGGGGAGAGAGACCCAGTACTTC. Translating it yields CASSWAQGRETQYF.